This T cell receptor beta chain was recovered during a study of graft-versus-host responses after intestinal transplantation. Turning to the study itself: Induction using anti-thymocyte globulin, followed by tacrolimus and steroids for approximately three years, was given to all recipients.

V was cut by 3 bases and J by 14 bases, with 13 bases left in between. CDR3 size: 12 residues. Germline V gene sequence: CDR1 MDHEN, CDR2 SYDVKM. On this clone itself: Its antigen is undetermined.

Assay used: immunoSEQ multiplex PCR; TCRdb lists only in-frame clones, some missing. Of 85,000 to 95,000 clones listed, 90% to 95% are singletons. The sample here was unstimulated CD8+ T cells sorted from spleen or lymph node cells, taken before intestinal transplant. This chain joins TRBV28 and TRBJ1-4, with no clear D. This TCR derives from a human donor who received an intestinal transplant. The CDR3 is CASSFGVGRLFF. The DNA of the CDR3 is TGTGCCAGCAGTTTCGGGGTAGGACGGCTGTTTTTT.